By its share, the clone carrying this T cell receptor (delta chain) is medium-sized. This CDR3 is also generated by other DNA sequences in the sample. This sample is drawn from a study of delta chains in infants with herpesvirus infections. Reverse transcription of PBMC RNA used primers specific for the gamma and delta chains. TCRdb reanalyzed the RT-PCR reads using CATT. The data contain some 890 delta-chain clones, approximately 40% of them singletons. CDR1 and CDR2 from the germline V gene are GEAIGNYY and EKD. There are 16 residues in the CDR3. V gave up 0 bases and J gave up 8 bases; unmatched junction bases: 9.

The sequenced sample was peripheral blood, obtained at time point 1 of longitudinal follow-up. The chain is built from TRDV2 and TRDJ1, with 12 bases that match TRDD3. This clonotype was sampled from a human donor who was a Ugandan infant, either HIV-exposed or HIV-unexposed (not recorded which). CDR3: CACDTGLGDTVRKLIF. The CDR3 DNA follows: TGTGCCTGTGACACCGGCCTGGGGGATACGGTGAGAAAACTCATCTTT.